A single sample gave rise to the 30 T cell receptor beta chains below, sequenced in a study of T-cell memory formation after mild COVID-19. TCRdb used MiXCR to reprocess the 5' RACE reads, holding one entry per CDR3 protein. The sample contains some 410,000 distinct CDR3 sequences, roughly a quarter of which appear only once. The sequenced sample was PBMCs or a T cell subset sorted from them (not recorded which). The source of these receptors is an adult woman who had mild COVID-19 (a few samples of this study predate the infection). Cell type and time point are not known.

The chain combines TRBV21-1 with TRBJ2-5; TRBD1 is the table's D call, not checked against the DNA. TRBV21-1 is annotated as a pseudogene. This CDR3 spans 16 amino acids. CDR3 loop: CASSSRTGSSVETQYF. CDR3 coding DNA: TGTGCCAGCAGCAGCCGGACAGGGAGCAGTGTGGAGACCCAGTACTTC.

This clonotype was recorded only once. CDR3 amino acids: CASSLGLADSGQYF. The DNA for the CDR3 is TGTGCCAGCAGTTTGGGACTAGCGGACTCGGGGCAGTACTTC. This chain joins TRBV6-6 and TRBJ2-7; 11 bases map to TRBD2. The CDR3 runs to 14 residues. In germline, CDR1 is MNHNY, CDR2 SVGAGI (reference sequence). Trimming at V came to 4 bases and at J to 9 bases, leaving 8 bases not matched to a gene.

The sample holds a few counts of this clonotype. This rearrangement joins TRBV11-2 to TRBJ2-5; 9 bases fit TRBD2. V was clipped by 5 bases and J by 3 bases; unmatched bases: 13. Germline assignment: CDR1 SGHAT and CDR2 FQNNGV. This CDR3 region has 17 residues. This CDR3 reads CASSQSPLAGVEETQYF. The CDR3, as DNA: TGTGCCAGCAGCCAAAGCCCATTAGCGGGAGTTGAAGAGACCCAGTACTTC.

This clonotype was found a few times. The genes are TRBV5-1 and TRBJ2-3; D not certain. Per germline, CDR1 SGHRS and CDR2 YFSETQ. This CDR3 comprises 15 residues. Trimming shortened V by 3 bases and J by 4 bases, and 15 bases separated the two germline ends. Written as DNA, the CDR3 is TGCGCCAGCAGCTCTGGACGTGGTATCCCAGATACGCAGTATTTT. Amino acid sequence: CASSSGRGIPDTQYF.

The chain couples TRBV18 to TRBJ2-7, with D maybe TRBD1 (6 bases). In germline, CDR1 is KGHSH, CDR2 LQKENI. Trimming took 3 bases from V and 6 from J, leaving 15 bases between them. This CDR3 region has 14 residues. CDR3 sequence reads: CASSPGTPGGEQYF. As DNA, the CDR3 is TGTGCCAGCTCACCCGGGACACCTGGGGGCGAGCAGTACTTC.

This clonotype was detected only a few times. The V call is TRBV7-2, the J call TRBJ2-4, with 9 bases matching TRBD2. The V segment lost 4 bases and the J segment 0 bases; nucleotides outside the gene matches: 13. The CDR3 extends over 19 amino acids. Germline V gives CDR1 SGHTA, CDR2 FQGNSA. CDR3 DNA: TGTGCCAGCAGCTCCCCTCGGCGGGGGGGAACTCTAGCCAAAAACATTCAGTACTTC. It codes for CASSSPRRGGTLAKNIQYF.

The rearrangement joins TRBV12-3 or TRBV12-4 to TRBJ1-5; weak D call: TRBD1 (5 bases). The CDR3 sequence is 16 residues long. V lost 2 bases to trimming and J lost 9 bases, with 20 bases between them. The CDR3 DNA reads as TGTGCCAGCAGTTTAACCGGGACCCATATCGGTCGGCCCCAGCATTTT. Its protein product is CASSLTGTHIGRPQHF.

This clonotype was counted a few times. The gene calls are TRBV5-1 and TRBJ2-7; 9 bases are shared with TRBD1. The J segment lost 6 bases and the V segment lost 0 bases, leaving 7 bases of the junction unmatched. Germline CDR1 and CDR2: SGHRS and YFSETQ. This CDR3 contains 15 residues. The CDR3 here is CASSLDYDRGIEQYF. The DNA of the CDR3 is TGCGCCAGCAGCTTGGATTACGACAGGGGGATCGAGCAGTACTTC.

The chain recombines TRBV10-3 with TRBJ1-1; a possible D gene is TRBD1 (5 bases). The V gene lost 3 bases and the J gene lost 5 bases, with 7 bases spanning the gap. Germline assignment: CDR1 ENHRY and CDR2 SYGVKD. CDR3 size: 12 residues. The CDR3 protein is CAISEGVTEAFF. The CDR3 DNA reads TGTGCCATCAGTGAAGGGGTTACTGAAGCTTTCTTT.

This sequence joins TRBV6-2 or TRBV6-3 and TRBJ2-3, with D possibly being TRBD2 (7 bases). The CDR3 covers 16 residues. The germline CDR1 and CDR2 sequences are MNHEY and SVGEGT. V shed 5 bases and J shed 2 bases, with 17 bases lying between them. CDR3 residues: CASSEGGGSSTDTQYF. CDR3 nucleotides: TGTGCCAGCAGTGAAGGCGGGGGCTCTTCCACAGATACGCAGTATTTT.

The CDR3 loop is CASSLVVGLGANVLTF. The CDR3, as DNA: TGTGCCAGCAGCTTGGTGGTGGGGCTTGGGGCCAACGTCCTGACTTTC. The chain carries TRBV7-2 and TRBJ2-6, with D possibly matching TRBD1 (5 bases). This CDR3 has 16 amino acids. Between the trimmed V and J ends, which lost 3 bases and 3 bases, there was a span of 12 bases. Germline-derived CDR1 and CDR2 are SGHTA and FQGNSA.

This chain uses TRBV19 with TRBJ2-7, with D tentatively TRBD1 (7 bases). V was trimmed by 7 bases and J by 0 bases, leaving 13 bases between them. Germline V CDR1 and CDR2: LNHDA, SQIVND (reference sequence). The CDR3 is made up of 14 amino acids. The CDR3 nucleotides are TGTGCCAGTAAGGAGGGGGCAAACTCCTACGAGCAGTACTTC. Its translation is CASKEGANSYEQYF. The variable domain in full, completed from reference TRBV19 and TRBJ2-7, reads DGGITQSPKYLFRKEGQNVTLSCEQNLNHDAMYWYRQDPGQGLRLIYYSQIVNDFQKGDIAEGYSVSREKKESFPLTVTSAQKNPTAFYLCASKEGANSYEQYFGPGTRLTVT.

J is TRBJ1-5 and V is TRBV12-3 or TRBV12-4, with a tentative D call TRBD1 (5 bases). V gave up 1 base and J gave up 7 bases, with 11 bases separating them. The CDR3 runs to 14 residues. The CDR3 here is CASSLGIGVQPQHF. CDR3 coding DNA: TGTGCCAGCAGTTTAGGGATAGGGGTGCAGCCCCAGCATTTT.

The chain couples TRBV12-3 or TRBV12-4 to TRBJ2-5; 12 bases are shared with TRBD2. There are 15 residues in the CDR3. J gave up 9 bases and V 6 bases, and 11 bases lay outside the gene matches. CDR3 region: CASRQGTSGSAAQYF. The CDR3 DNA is TGTGCCAGCAGGCAGGGGACTAGCGGGTCCGCGGCCCAGTACTTC.

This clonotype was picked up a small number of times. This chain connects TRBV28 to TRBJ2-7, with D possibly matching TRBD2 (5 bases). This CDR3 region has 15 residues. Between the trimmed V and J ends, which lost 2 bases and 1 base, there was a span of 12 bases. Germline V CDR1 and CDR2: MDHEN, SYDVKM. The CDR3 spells CASSLRGSSSYEQYF. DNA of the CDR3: TGTGCCAGCAGTTTACGTGGGAGTAGTTCCTACGAGCAGTACTTC.

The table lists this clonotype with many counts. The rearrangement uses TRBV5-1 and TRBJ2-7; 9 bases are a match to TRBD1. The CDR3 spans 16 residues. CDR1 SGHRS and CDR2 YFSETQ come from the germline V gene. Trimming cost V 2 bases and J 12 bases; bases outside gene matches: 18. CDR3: CASSLGDADRGGVLYF. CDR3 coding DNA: TGCGCCAGCAGCTTAGGTGACGCGGACAGGGGAGGTGTTTTGTACTTC.

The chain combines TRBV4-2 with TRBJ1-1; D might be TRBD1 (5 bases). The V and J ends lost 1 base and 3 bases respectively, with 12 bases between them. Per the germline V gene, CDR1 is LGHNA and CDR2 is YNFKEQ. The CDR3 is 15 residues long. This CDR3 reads CASSQVVRDYTEAFF. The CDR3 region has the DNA TGTGCCAGCAGCCAAGTTGTCAGGGACTACACTGAAGCTTTCTTT.

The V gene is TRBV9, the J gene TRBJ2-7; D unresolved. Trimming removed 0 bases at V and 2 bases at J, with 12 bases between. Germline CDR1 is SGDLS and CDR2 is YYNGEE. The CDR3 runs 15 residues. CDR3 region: CASSVAAVGTYEQYF. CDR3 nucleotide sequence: TGTGCCAGCAGCGTAGCCGCGGTCGGTACCTACGAGCAGTACTTC.

The CDR3 region has the DNA TGTGCCAGCAGTTACGAAGGACAGGCCGGGTTTCGCGAGCAGTACTTC. Amino acids: CASSYEGQAGFREQYF. The chain links TRBV6-5 to TRBJ2-7; 7 nucleotides line up with TRBD1. The germline CDR1 and CDR2 sequences are MNHEY and SVGAGI. The CDR3 has 16 amino acids. V dropped 2 bases and J dropped 6; count of bases not matched to a gene: 13.

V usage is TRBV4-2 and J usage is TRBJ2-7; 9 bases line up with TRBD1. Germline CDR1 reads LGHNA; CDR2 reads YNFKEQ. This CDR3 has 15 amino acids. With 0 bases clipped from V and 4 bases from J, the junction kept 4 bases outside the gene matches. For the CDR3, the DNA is TGTGCCAGCAGCCAAGAGGAACAGGGGGCTTACGAGCAGTACTTC. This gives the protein CASSQEEQGAYEQYF.

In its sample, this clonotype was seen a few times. CDR3 region: CASSYGPGKNTEAFF. The CDR3, as DNA: TGTGCCAGCAGTTACGGGCCTGGGAAGAACACTGAAGCTTTCTTT. The chain combines TRBV6-6 with TRBJ1-1; no definite D call. The CDR3 is 15 amino acids. V was trimmed by 2 bases and J by 1 base, leaving 11 bases between them. Germline CDR1 is MNHNY and CDR2 is SVGAGI (reference sequence).

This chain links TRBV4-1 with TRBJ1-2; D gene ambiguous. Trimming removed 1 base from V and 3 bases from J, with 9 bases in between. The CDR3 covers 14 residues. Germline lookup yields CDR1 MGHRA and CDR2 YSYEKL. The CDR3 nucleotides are TGCGCCAGCAGCCAAGGTCCAGGAGACTATGGCTACACCTTC. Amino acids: CASSQGPGDYGYTF.

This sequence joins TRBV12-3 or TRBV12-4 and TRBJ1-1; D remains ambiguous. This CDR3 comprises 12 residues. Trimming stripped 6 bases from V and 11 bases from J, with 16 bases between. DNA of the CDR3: TGTGCCAGCAGCTCGGTAGCCCCGCGGGCTTTCTTT. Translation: CASSSVAPRAFF.

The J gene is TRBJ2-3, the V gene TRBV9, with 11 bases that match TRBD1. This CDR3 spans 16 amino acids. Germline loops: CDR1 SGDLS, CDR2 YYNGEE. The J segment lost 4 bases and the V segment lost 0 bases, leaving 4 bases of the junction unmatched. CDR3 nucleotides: TGTGCCAGCAGCGTAGGAGTGGGACAGGGGGCAGATACGCAGTATTTT. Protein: CASSVGVGQGADTQYF.

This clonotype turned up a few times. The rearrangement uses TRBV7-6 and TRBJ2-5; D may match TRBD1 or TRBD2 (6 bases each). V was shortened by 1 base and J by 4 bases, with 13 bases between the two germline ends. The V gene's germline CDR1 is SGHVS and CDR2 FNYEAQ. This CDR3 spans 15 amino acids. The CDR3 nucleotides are TGTGCCAGCAGCTTAGGAAGGGGGGTAGCAGAGACCCAGTACTTC. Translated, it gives CASSLGRGVAETQYF.

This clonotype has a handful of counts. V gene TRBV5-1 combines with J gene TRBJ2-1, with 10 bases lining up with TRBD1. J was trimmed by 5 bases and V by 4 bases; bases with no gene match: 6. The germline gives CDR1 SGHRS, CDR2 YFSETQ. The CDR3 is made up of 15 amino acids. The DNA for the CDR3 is TGCGCCAGCAGCCCCGGGACAGGGGTTAACAATGAGCAGTTCTTC. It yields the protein CASSPGTGVNNEQFF.

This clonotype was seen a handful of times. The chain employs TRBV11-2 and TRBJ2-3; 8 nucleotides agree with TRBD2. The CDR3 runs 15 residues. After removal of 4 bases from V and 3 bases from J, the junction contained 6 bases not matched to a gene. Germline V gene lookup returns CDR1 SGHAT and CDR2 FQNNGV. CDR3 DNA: TGTGCCAGCAGCTCGGGACTAGTCGAAACAGATACGCAGTATTTT. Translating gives CASSSGLVETDTQYF. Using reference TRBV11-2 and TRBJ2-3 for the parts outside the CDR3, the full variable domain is EAGVAQSPRYKIIEKRQSVAFWCNPISGHATLYWYQQILGQGPKLLIQFQNNGVVDDSQLPKDRFSAERLKGVDSTLKIQPAKLEDSAVYLCASSSGLVETDTQYFGPGTRLTVL.

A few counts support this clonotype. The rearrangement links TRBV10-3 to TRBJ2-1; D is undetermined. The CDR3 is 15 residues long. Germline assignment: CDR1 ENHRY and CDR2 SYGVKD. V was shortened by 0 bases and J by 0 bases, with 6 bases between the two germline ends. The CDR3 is CAISESIGSYNEQFF. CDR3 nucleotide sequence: TGTGCCATCAGTGAGTCGATAGGCTCCTACAATGAGCAGTTCTTC.

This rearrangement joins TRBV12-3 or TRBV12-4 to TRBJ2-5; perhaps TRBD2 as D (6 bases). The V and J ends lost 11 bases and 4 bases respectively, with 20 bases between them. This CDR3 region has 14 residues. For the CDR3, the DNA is TGTGCCTCCCGGGACGGGGGTGGCTCAGAGACCCAGTACTTC. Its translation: CASRDGGGSETQYF.

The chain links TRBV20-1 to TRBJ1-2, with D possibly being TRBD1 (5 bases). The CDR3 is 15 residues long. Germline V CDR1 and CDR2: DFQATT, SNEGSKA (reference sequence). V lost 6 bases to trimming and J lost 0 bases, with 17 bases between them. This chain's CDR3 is CSAPARDATNYGYTF. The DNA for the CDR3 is TGCAGTGCGCCCGCCCGGGACGCTACTAACTATGGCTACACCTTC.